The clone carrying this T cell receptor beta chain turned up a few times. Its antigen is still unknown. The source of the sample is a study of T cell repertoires in cytomegalovirus infection. Study background: It can be stated that public TCR beta signatures indicated CMV infection as well as a matching HLA type. The study's findings and limits: Dominant in the ex vivo response were TCR beta clonotypes restricted by HLA-C and specific for CMV. Using cumulative public TCR beta family frequency, the authors identified those who carried CMV together with the relevant HLA.

Germline V gene sequence: CDR1 MNHNY, CDR2 SVGAGI (reference sequence). Deletions cut 2 bases from V and 1 base from J, with 12 bases between. There are 16 residues in the CDR3. TCRdb reanalysed the reads using MiXCR and keeps one entry per CDR3 protein. The data contain about 300,000 distinct CDR3 sequences, around 25% of them seen just once; the ten biggest clones take up approximately 15%. Sequenced: PBMCs. V is TRBV6-6 and J is TRBJ1-5, with D perhaps matching TRBD1 (5 bases). The TCR sequence derives from a human donor in good health (CMV status not recorded). Some clones in this sample may be carry-over from other donors' samples. The CDR3 region is CASSYRDLRSNQPQHF. The CDR3 nucleotides are TGTGCCAGCAGTTACCGGGACCTTCGGAGCAATCAGCCCCAGCATTTT.